The 31 T cell receptor beta chains below were found in one sample sequenced in a study of blood T cell repertoires in COVID-19. The data were produced by immunoSEQ multiplex PCR, yet TCRdb's version contains in-frame clones alone and is incomplete. The sample contains roughly 260,000 clones, around 92% of which appear only once. Sequenced: peripheral blood. These receptors came from a person between 18 and 30 years old with COVID-19, enrolled during active disease.

The chain carries TRBV15 and TRBJ1-2; 8 bases match TRBD1. V shed 0 bases and J 4 bases; nucleotides not matched to a gene: 7. CDR3 length: 16 residues. CDR1 LNHNV and CDR2 YYDKDF come from the germline V gene (reference sequence). In DNA form, the CDR3 reads TGTGCCACCAGCAGAGATGCCCTAGACAGGGGCTATGGCTACACCTTC. Its translation is CATSRDALDRGYGYTF.

This chain links TRBV29-1 with TRBJ2-5, with TRBD2 identical over 8 bases. The germline gives CDR1 SQVTM, CDR2 ANQGSEA. There are 14 residues in the CDR3. The trim removed 7 bases at V and 5 bases at J, leaving 12 bases unmatched. The CDR3 DNA follows: TGCAGCGCGGCTAGCGGGTATGGTGGGGAGACCCAGTACTTC. Protein product: CSAASGYGGETQYF.

The chain has TRBV11-2 and TRBJ2-7, with 8 bases matching TRBD2. Germline-derived CDR1 and CDR2 are SGHAT and FQNNGV. With 5 bases clipped from V and 2 bases from J, the junction kept 8 bases outside the gene matches. The CDR3 is 15 residues long. The CDR3 protein is CASSDSGTPPYEQYF. The DNA for the CDR3 is TGTGCCAGCAGCGATAGCGGGACCCCTCCCTACGAGCAGTACTTC.

The chain is built from TRBV6-1 and TRBJ1-5, with 10 bases aligning to TRBD1. The CDR3 runs to 15 residues. CDR1 is MNHNS, CDR2 SASEGT, per germline. V lost 2 bases to trimming and J lost 7 bases; unmatched junction nucleotides: 5. CDR3 protein: CASSERDRGFQPQHF. The CDR3 coding sequence is TGTGCCAGCAGTGAAAGGGACAGGGGTTTCCAGCCCCAGCATTTT.

Comment on this clone: A much larger clone is a single base away; this may be a read error. The chain combines TRBV14 with TRBJ2-1; 13 bases are shared with TRBD2. Germline trimming cut 4 bases from V and 9 bases from J; bases unmatched to any gene: 6. The CDR3 length is 15 residues. Germline V gives CDR1 SGHDN, CDR2 FVKESK. The CDR3 protein is CASSRGLAGEGEQFF. The CDR3, as DNA: TGTGCCAGCAGCCGCGGACTAGCGGGAGAGGGTGAGCAGTTCTTC.

The gene calls are TRBV15 and TRBJ2-1; 10 nucleotides match TRBD2. Germline V gene lookup returns CDR1 LNHNV and CDR2 YYDKDF (reference sequence). V trimming: 1 base; J trimming: 4 bases; junction bases outside the gene matches: 4. The CDR3 totals 16 residues. DNA for the CDR3: TGTGCCACCAGCAGAGTCCTAGCGGGAGTGTACAATGAGCAGTTCTTC. It is translated as CATSRVLAGVYNEQFF.

V gene TRBV16 combines with J gene TRBJ2-5; the D gene is possibly TRBD1 (5 bases). CDR3 size: 14 residues. CDR1 KGHSY and CDR2 FQNENV come from the germline V gene. Trimming shortened V by 0 bases and J by 2 bases, and 7 bases separated the two germline ends. CDR3: CASSQSTVQETQYF. CDR3 coding DNA: TGTGCCAGCAGCCAATCGACAGTACAAGAGACCCAGTACTTC.

The V and J genes are TRBV30 and TRBJ1-5, with D perhaps matching TRBD1 (6 bases). The CDR3 length is 14 residues. CDR1 is GTSNPN, CDR2 SVGIG, per germline (reference sequence). V was cut by 0 bases and J by 3 bases, with 9 bases left in between. CDR3 region: CAWSVGQPNQPQHF. Here the CDR3 DNA reads TGTGCCTGGAGTGTCGGACAGCCCAATCAGCCCCAGCATTTT.

The J gene is TRBJ2-3, the V gene TRBV5-4; 8 positions agree with TRBD1. Germline-derived CDR1 and CDR2 are SGHNT and YYREEE (reference sequence). The CDR3 totals 14 residues. V lost 8 bases, J lost 4 bases, and 9 bases stayed unmatched. Here the CDR3 DNA reads TGTGCCAGTGAGGACAGGGCTGGGGCAGATACGCAGTATTTT. Translating it yields CASEDRAGADTQYF.

This chain joins TRBV6-6 and TRBJ2-1, with 9 nucleotides matching TRBD2. Germline loops: CDR1 MNHNY, CDR2 SVGAGI (reference sequence). J was trimmed by 7 bases and V by 5 bases; bases with no gene match: 12. This CDR3 spans 16 amino acids. The CDR3 loop is CASSGPRAGGRNEQFF. The CDR3 nucleotides read TGTGCCAGCAGTGGCCCCCGCGCGGGAGGGAGGAATGAGCAGTTCTTC.

The V call is TRBV7-9, the J call TRBJ1-1; 8 nucleotides match TRBD1. The V gene's germline CDR1 is SEHNR and CDR2 FQNEAQ (reference sequence). This CDR3 contains 19 residues. The junction had 13 bases not matched to a gene; V was cut back by 1 base and J by 0 bases. CDR3 protein: CASSLVEAGGAAMNTEAFF. The DNA for the CDR3 is TGTGCCAGCAGCTTAGTCGAGGCAGGGGGCGCGGCAATGAACACTGAAGCTTTCTTT.

The chain couples TRBV25-1 to TRBJ2-2; TRBD2 agrees at 12 bases. The CDR3 runs 14 residues. V shed 8 bases, J shed 4 bases, and the junction held 2 bases outside the gene matches. Germline V gene lookup returns CDR1 MGHDK and CDR2 SYGVNS. This chain's CDR3 is CASLAGGTTGELFF. CDR3 bases: TGTGCCAGCCTAGCGGGAGGGACCACCGGGGAGCTGTTTTTT.

This chain joins TRBV5-5 and TRBJ2-1, with 8 nucleotides matching TRBD2. Germline V lookup: CDR1 SGHKS, CDR2 YYEKEE (reference sequence). The CDR3 is made up of 15 amino acids. V lost 0 bases and J lost 1; bases outside the gene matches: 0. CDR3 DNA: TGTGCCAGCAGCTTGGAGCGGGAGTCCTACAATGAGCAGTTCTTC. It specifies CASSLERESYNEQFF.

J is TRBJ1-5 and V is TRBV28, with a weak D call TRBD1 (5 bases). V lost 6 bases and J 0 bases, leaving 12 bases between the germline ends. The CDR3 runs to 15 residues. The germline gives CDR1 MDHEN, CDR2 SYDVKM. The CDR3: CASSQLRGSNQPQHF. The CDR3 coding sequence is TGTGCCAGCAGCCAATTAAGGGGTAGCAATCAGCCCCAGCATTTT.

This chain uses TRBV7-9 with TRBJ1-4; D remains unclear. There are 12 residues in the CDR3. V lost 2 bases to trimming and J lost 11 bases, with 9 bases between them. The germline gives CDR1 SEHNR, CDR2 FQNEAQ (reference sequence). CDR3 nucleotides: TGTGCCAGCAGCTTATCTGACAAGAAACTGTTTTTT. This codes for CASSLSDKKLFF.

The gene calls are TRBV7-9 and TRBJ2-2, with 8 positions matching TRBD2. The J segment lost 3 bases and the V segment lost 1 base, leaving 10 bases of the junction unmatched. The CDR3 is 18 residues long. CDR1 and CDR2 from the germline V gene are SEHNR and FQNEAQ (reference sequence). The CDR3 is CASSLVLGALADTGELFF. CDR3 DNA sequence: TGTGCCAGCAGCTTAGTCCTTGGTGCACTAGCGGACACCGGGGAGCTGTTTTTT.

The rearrangement uses TRBV5-6 and TRBJ1-4, with D perhaps matching TRBD1 (6 bases). From germline, CDR1 is SGHDT and CDR2 YYEEEE. The CDR3 spans 15 residues. V was shortened by 4 bases and J by 4 bases, with 14 bases between the two germline ends. The CDR3 sequence: CASSLQGRGNEKLFF. For the CDR3, the DNA is TGTGCCAGCAGCCTGCAGGGCAGGGGTAATGAAAAACTGTTTTTT.

The CDR3 here is CASSYLGDTQYF. DNA for the CDR3: TGTGCCAGCAGTTACCTCGGGGATACGCAGTATTTT. The chain has TRBV6-2 or TRBV6-3 and TRBJ2-3; no clear D. Germline V gene data show CDR1 as MNHEY and CDR2 as SVGEGT. The CDR3 is 12 residues long. Trimming stripped 2 bases from V and 6 bases from J, with 6 bases between.

The J gene is TRBJ2-7, the V gene TRBV4-3, with 13 positions matching TRBD2. This CDR3 spans 17 amino acids. J was trimmed by 3 bases and V by 1 base; bases with no gene match: 6. Germline V gene sequence: CDR1 LGHNA, CDR2 YSLEER. CDR3 region: CASSQAGTSGTFYEQYF. CDR3 DNA: TGCGCCAGCAGCCAAGCGGGGACTAGCGGGACGTTCTACGAGCAGTACTTC.

The gene calls are TRBV9 and TRBJ1-6; 7 bases map to TRBD1. Germline CDR1 and CDR2: SGDLS and YYNGEE. This CDR3 has 15 amino acids. Trimming removed 2 bases from V and 4 bases from J; junction bases left unmatched: 3. CDR3 loop: CASSVDRAYNSPLHF. CDR3 sequence (DNA): TGTGCCAGCAGCGTTGACAGGGCTTATAATTCACCCCTCCACTTT.

The chain uses TRBV27 and TRBJ1-5; TRBD1 agrees at 8 bases. V lost 4 bases, J lost 0 bases, and 8 bases stayed unmatched. Looked up from germline, CDR1 is MNHEY and CDR2 is SMNVEV (reference sequence). The CDR3 has 17 residues. CDR3 sequence (DNA): TGTGCCAGCAGTTCGAGACAGGGGCCATATAGCAATCAGCCCCAGCATTTT. Amino acid sequence: CASSSRQGPYSNQPQHF.

The V gene is TRBV7-9, the J gene TRBJ2-7; 8 bases are shared with TRBD2. The junction had 5 bases not matched to a gene; V was cut back by 1 base and J by 3 bases. In germline, CDR1 is SEHNR, CDR2 FQNEAQ (reference sequence). The length of the CDR3 is 15 residues. The CDR3 region is CASSLVLAGNYEQYF. In DNA form, the CDR3 reads TGTGCCAGCAGCTTAGTGCTAGCGGGTAACTACGAGCAGTACTTC.

This chain connects TRBV11-3 to TRBJ2-1; a possible D gene is TRBD2 (5 bases). Deletions cut 6 bases from V and 3 bases from J, with 12 bases between. This CDR3 is built from 14 residues. Germline-derived CDR1 and CDR2 are SGHNT and YENEEA. The CDR3 region has the DNA TGTGCCAGCAGTGACCTTGGGAGCTACAATGAGCAGTTCTTC. Encoded protein: CASSDLGSYNEQFF.

The chain carries TRBV14 and TRBJ1-2; TRBD1 matches 8 bases. CDR1 and CDR2 (germline): SGHDN, FVKESK. The CDR3 spans 15 residues. V lost 5 bases to trimming and J lost 4 bases; unmatched junction nucleotides: 9. CDR3 nucleotide sequence: TGTGCCAGCAGCGCGGACAGGGCGGGGACCTATGGCTACACCTTC. Translating gives CASSADRAGTYGYTF.

The chain carries TRBV3-1 (or the pseudogene TRBV3-2) and TRBJ1-1, with D uncertain. This CDR3 comprises 13 residues. Per germline, CDR1 LGHDT and CDR2 YNNKEL (reference sequence). V was cut by 5 bases and J by 6 bases, with 13 bases left in between. CDR3 region: CASSFRGSAEAFF. The CDR3 nucleotides read TGTGCCAGCAGCTTCCGAGGTTCTGCTGAAGCTTTCTTT.

This sequence joins TRBV10-3 and TRBJ1-5, with 8 bases identical to TRBD1. This CDR3 has 14 amino acids. The V and J ends lost 4 bases and 6 bases, in that order; junction bases with no gene match: 5. Looked up from germline, CDR1 is ENHRY and CDR2 is SYGVKD. The CDR3 DNA is TGTGCCATCAGTGGCGACAGGGGAGTTCAGCCCCAGCATTTT. This encodes CAISGDRGVQPQHF.

This sequence joins TRBV27 and TRBJ2-7, with D perhaps matching TRBD1 (5 bases). The ends were cut back, 0 bases at V and 4 bases at J, with 10 bases in the middle. This CDR3 region has 14 residues. Germline V gene lookup returns CDR1 MNHEY and CDR2 SMNVEV (reference sequence). The CDR3 sequence is CASSLSTGHYEQYF. In DNA, the CDR3 is TGTGCCAGCAGTTTATCTACAGGCCATTACGAGCAGTACTTC.

This clone was recorded once. The chain recombines TRBV5-4 with TRBJ2-6; possible D gene TRBD1, 6 bases. Per the germline V gene, CDR1 is SGHNT and CDR2 is YYREEE (reference sequence). The V and J ends lost 4 bases and 3 bases respectively, with 11 bases between them. The CDR3 sequence is 15 residues long. The chain's CDR3 is CASSAAGDGANVLTF. The CDR3 coding sequence is TGTGCCAGCAGCGCTGCAGGGGATGGGGCCAACGTCCTGACTTTC.

The V and J genes are TRBV5-4 and TRBJ1-1, with TRBD1 matching 7 bases. This CDR3 has 15 residues. Germline assignment: CDR1 SGHNT and CDR2 YYREEE (reference sequence). V dropped 4 bases and J dropped 1; count of bases not matched to a gene: 7. The CDR3, as DNA: TGTGCCAGCAGCCTGGGACAGACGAGGAACACTGAAGCTTTCTTT. This codes for CASSLGQTRNTEAFF.

The CDR3 protein is CASSGLTGSSGANVLTF. DNA for the CDR3: TGTGCCAGCAGTGGACTGACAGGAAGCTCTGGGGCCAACGTCCTGACTTTC. The chain couples TRBV25-1 to TRBJ2-6; perhaps TRBD1 as D (6 bases). Trimming took off 4 bases at V and 0 bases at J, with 13 bases between the two ends. The CDR3 runs 17 residues. Germline-derived CDR1 and CDR2 are MGHDK and SYGVNS.

This clone was counted ten times or more. The chain joins TRBV7-8 to TRBJ2-7; D may be TRBD2 (5 bases). With 1 base removed from V and 6 bases from J, the gap between germline ends came to 13 bases. CDR1 is SGHVS and CDR2 is FQNEAQ in the germline V gene. This CDR3 is built from 14 residues. This chain's CDR3 is CASSLVRPAGEQYF. The CDR3, as DNA: TGTGCCAGCAGCTTAGTGCGGCCGGCGGGCGAGCAGTACTTC. Full variable domain (rest looked up from reference TRBV7-8 and TRBJ2-7): GAGVSQSPRYKVAKRGQDVALRCDPISGHVSLFWYQQALGQGPEFLTYFQNEAQLDKSGLPSDRFFAERPEGSVSTLKIQRTQQEDSAVYLCASSLVRPAGEQYFGPGTRLTVT.